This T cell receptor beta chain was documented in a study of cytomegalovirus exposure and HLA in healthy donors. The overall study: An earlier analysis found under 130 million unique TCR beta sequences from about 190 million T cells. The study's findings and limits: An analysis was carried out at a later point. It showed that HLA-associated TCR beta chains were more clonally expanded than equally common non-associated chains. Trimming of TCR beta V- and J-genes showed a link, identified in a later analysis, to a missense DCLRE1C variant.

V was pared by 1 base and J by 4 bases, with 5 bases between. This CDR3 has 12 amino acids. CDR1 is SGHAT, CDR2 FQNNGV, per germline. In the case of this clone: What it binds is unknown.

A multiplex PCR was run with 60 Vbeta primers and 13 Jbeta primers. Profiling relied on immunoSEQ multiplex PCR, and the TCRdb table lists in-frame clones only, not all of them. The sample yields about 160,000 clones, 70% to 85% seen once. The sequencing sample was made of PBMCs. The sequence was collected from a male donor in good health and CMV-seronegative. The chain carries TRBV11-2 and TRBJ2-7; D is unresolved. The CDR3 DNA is TGTGCCAGCAGCTTAGCGGAGTACGAGCAGTACTTC. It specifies CASSLAEYEQYF.